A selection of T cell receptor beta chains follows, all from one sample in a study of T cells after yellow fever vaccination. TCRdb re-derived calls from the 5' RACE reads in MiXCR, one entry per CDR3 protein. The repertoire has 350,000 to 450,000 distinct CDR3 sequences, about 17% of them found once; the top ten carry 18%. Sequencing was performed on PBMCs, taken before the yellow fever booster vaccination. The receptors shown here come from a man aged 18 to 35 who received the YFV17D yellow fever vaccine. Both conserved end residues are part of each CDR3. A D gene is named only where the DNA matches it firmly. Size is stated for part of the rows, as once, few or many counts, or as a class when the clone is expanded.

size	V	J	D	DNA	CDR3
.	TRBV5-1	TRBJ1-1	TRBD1	TGCGCCAGCAGCCCCCGGACAGGGCTGGACACTGAAGCTTTCTTT	CASSPRTGLDTEAFF
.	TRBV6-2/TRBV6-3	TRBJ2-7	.	TGTGCCAGCAGCAACACGGGCTACGAGCAGTACTTC	CASSNTGYEQYF
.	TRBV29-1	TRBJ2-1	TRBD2	TGCAGCGTTCAGACCCTGCGGGGGTTCTACAATGAGCAGTTCTTC	CSVQTLRGFYNEQFF
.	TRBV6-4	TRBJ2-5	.	TGTGCCAGAAAACAGCAGCTCCAAGAGACCCAGTACTTC	CARKQQLQETQYF
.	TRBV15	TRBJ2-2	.	TGTGCCACCAGCAGAGATGGAGGGGGCGGCGGGGAGCTGTTTTTT	CATSRDGGGGGELFF
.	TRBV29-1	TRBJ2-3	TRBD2	TGCAGCGATACCGGGACTAGCGGCACAGATACGCAGTATTTT	CSDTGTSGTDTQYF
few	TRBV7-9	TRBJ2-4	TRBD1	TGTGCCAGCAGTTCCGACAGGGGTGGCAAAAACATTCAGTACTTC	CASSSDRGGKNIQYF
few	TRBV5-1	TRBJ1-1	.	TGCGCCAGCAGCCCGGCCCCTGGGCAGGCCCGGGTGGCTTTCTTT	CASSPAPGQARVAFF
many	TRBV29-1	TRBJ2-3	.	TGCAGCGTCAACAGGGTAGATACGCAGTATTTT	CSVNRVDTQYF
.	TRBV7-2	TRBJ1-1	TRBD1	TGTGCCAGCAGCTCGCAGACAGGGAAACCTGAAGCTTTCTTT	CASSSQTGKPEAFF
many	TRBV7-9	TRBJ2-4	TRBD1	TGTGCCAGCAGCCTCGTACAGGGGTCCAAAAACATTCAGTACTTC	CASSLVQGSKNIQYF
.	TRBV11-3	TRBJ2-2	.	TGTGCCAGCACGGACTATAACACCGGGGAGCTGTTTTTT	CASTDYNTGELFF
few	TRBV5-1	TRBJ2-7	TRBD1	TGCGCCAGCAGGGTTACAGGGGGGTCCTACGAGCAGTACTTC	CASRVTGGSYEQYF
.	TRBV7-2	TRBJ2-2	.	TGTGCCAGCAGTCCCGGGGCCCGGATGGGAAACACCGGGGAGCTGTTTTTT	CASSPGARMGNTGELFF
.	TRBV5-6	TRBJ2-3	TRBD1	TGTGCCAGCTTGGGACAGGGGCGTGGAGATACGCAGTATTTT	CASLGQGRGDTQYF
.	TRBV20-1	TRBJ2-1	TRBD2	TGCAGTGCTAGTCCAGCGGGGGGTCCTGAGCAGTTCTTC	CSASPAGGPEQFF
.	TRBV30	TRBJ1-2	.	TGTGCCTGGAGTGCTAAAGAGGGTCAGAACTATGGCTACACCTTC	CAWSAKEGQNYGYTF
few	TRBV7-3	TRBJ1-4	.	TGTGCCAGCAGCTTAATGCCCGCGGATAATGAAAAACTGTTTTTT	CASSLMPADNEKLFF
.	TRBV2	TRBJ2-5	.	TGTGCCAGCACCCCGGTACACAGGGAGACCCAGTACTTC	CASTPVHRETQYF
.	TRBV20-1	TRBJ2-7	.	TGCAGCCGCAGGGGCTCTTACGAGCAGTACTTC	CSRRGSYEQYF
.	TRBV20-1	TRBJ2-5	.	TGCAGTGCTAGAGGGGGAAGGCAGTTAGAGACCCAGTACTTC	CSARGGRQLETQYF
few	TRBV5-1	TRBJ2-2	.	TGCGCCAGCCGTCAAGACACCGGGGAGCTGTTTTTT	CASRQDTGELFF
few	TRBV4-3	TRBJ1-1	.	TGCGCCAGCAGCCAAGACTACGTTGGGGAAGCTTTCTTT	CASSQDYVGEAFF
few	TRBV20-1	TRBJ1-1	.	TGCAGTGCTGATGGGACCGGGAAGACTGAAGCTTTCTTT	CSADGTGKTEAFF
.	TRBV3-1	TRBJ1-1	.	TGTGCCAGCAGCCAAGTCCCTCGTGAGGCTGAAGCTTTCTTT	CASSQVPREAEAFF
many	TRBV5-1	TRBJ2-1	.	TGCGCCAGCAGCTTGGAATTAAGGGGATACAATGAGCAGTTCTTC	CASSLELRGYNEQFF
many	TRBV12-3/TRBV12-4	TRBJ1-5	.	TGTGCCAGCAGCTTCGACAGCAATCAGCCCCAGCATTTT	CASSFDSNQPQHF
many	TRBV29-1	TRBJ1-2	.	TGCAGCGTTGAACGCGGGGCGGAAAACTATGGCTACACCTTC	CSVERGAENYGYTF
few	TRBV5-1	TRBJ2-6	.	TGCGCCAGCAGCTTGGACGCGCGGGGAGCAGGGGTACCTGGGGCCAACGTCCTGACTTTC	CASSLDARGAGVPGANVLTF
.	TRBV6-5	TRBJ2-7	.	TGTGCCAGCAGTGTTGGCGGGGGCCCCTCCTACGAGCAGTACTTC	CASSVGGGPSYEQYF
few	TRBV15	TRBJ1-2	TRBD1	TGTGCCACCAGCAGAGACCACACAGGGGGGTATGGCTACACCTTC	CATSRDHTGGYGYTF
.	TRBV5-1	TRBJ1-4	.	TGCGCCAGCAGCTTGGGATCGGACAGTTCGTCTGGAGGAGTCGGTGAAAAACTGTTTTTT	CASSLGSDSSSGGVGEKLFF
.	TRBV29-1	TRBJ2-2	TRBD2	TGCAGCGTTGAGCGGGGGGCAGGCACCGGGGAGCTGTTTTTT	CSVERGAGTGELFF
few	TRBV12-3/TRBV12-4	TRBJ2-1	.	TGTGCCAGCACGTTCACAGGGAGGAACGATGAGCAGTTCTTC	CASTFTGRNDEQFF
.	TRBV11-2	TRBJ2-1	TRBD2	TGTGCCAGCAGACTAGCGGGGGGGAAGTTCTTC	CASRLAGGKFF
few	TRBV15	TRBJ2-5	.	TGTGCCACCAGCAGATCGGGGGTCGAGACCCAGTACTTC	CATSRSGVETQYF
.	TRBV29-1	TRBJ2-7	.	TGCAGCGTCCGTGAAGGGACCTACGAGCAGTACTTC	CSVREGTYEQYF
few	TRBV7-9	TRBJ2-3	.	TGTGCCAGCAGCTTCTGGCGGGGGCAACCTTCTAGCACAGATACGCAGTATTTT	CASSFWRGQPSSTDTQYF
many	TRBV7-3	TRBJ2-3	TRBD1	TGTGCCAGCAGCCAAGACAGGGGTCGGGCAGATACGCAGTATTTT	CASSQDRGRADTQYF
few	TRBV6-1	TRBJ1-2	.	TGTGCCAGCAGTGAAGCGCAGCCGCCGAACTTC	CASSEAQPPNF
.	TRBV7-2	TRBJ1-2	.	TGTGCCAGCAGACAGCGAGCGAGCTCCTATGGCTACACCTTC	CASRQRASSYGYTF
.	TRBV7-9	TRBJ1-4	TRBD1	TGTGCCAGCAGCGTTACAGGGGAGGCTAATGAAAAACTGTTTTTT	CASSVTGEANEKLFF
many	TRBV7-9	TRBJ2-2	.	TGTGCCAGCAGCCTGACTAGTTCGGTCACCGGGGAGCTGTTTTTT	CASSLTSSVTGELFF
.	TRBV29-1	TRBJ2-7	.	TGCAGCGTTGTTGTAGTGCAGGGAAGGTACGAGCAGTACTTC	CSVVVVQGRYEQYF
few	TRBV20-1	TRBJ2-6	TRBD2	TGCAGTGCTAGAAGCGGGGGAAGTGGGGCCAACGTCCTGACTTTC	CSARSGGSGANVLTF
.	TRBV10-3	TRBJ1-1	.	TGTGCCATCAGTGGGGGTCTGTCGAACACTGAAGCTTTCTTT	CAISGGLSNTEAFF
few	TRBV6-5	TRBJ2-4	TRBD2	TGTGCCAGCAGTCCTCTTGGGGGGGTGAGCAAAAACATTCAGTACTTC	CASSPLGGVSKNIQYF
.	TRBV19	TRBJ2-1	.	TGTGCCAGTAGTATGACAGACAATGAGCAGTTCTTC	CASSMTDNEQFF
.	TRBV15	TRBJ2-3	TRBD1	TGTGCCACCAGCAGAGGCCGGGACAGGGGTCATGATACGCAGTATTTT	CATSRGRDRGHDTQYF
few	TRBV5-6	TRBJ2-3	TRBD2	TGTGCCAGCAGCCGAGGTACTAGCGATATAGATACGCAGTATTTT	CASSRGTSDIDTQYF
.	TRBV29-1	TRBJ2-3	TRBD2	TGCAGCGTTGAGAGGCTAGCGGACACAGATACGCAGTATTTT	CSVERLADTDTQYF
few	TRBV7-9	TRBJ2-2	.	TGTGCCAGCAGCTTAGGACGTCAGGCCGGGGAGCTGTTTTTT	CASSLGRQAGELFF
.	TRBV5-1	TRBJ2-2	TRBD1	TGCGCCAGCAGCTTGTATTGGGACAGAGACACCGGGGAGCTGTTTTTT	CASSLYWDRDTGELFF